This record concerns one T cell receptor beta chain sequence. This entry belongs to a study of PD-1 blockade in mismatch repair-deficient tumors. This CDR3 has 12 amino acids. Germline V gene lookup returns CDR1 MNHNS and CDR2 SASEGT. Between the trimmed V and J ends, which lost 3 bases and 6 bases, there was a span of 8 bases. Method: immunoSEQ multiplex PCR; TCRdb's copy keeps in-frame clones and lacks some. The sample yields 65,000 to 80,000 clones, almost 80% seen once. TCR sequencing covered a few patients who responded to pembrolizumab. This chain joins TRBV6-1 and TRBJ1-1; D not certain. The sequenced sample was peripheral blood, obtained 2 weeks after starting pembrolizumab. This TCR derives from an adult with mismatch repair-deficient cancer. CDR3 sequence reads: CASSDPSPEAFF. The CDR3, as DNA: TGTGCCAGCAGTGATCCGTCGCCTGAAGCTTTCTTT.